Below, 13 T cell receptor beta chains from the same sample are listed, as sequenced in a study of control samples from healthy donors and cancer patients. The repertoire was sequenced with immunoSEQ multiplex PCR; TCRdb's copy has only in-frame clones and lacks some. The sample gives about 170,000 clones, about 87% of which show up once; 12% is in the top ten. The source material was blood. All receptors derive from a man aged 25 to 40 in good health.

V and J are TRBV7-3 and TRBJ2-1, with 9 bases lining up with TRBD2. V gave up 5 bases and J gave up 10 bases; unmatched junction bases: 12. From germline, CDR1 is SGHTA and CDR2 FQGTGA. CDR3 length: 15 residues. This chain's CDR3 is CASSPREREVNEQFF. CDR3 sequence (DNA): TGTGCCAGCAGCCCCCGGGAGCGGGAGGTCAACGAGCAGTTCTTC.

The chain has TRBV27 and TRBJ2-7, with D possibly being TRBD2 (6 bases). The germline V and J ends were trimmed by 7 bases and 5 bases, with 15 bases remaining between them. Germline values: CDR1 MNHEY, CDR2 SMNVEV (reference sequence). This CDR3 spans 13 amino acids. The CDR3 here is CASTSGSGHEQYF. The CDR3 DNA is TGTGCCAGCACCTCGGGTAGCGGTCACGAGCAGTACTTC.

This clone was observed a single time. The CDR3: CASSLGLVRTQRYQETQYF. The CDR3 bases are TGTGCCAGCAGCTTAGGGCTTGTGAGGACGCAGAGATACCAAGAGACCCAGTACTTC. The rearrangement joins TRBV7-2 to TRBJ2-5; the D is unclear. V shed 1 base and J shed 0 bases, with 21 bases lying between them. Germline V gives CDR1 SGHTA, CDR2 FQGNSA. CDR3 size: 19 residues.

The chain combines TRBV7-9 with TRBJ2-2, with D uncertain. The CDR3 consists of 16 residues. In germline, CDR1 is SEHNR, CDR2 FQNEAQ (reference sequence). The V gene lost 5 bases and the J gene lost 1 base, with 14 bases spanning the gap. For the CDR3, the DNA is TGTGCCAGCAGCCTTGTGGGCAGGAGGAACACCGGGGAGCTGTTTTTT. It yields the protein CASSLVGRRNTGELFF.

The gene calls are TRBV10-3 and TRBJ2-1, with 11 bases lining up with TRBD2. V shed 5 bases and J 9 bases; nucleotides not matched to a gene: 15. CDR3 size: 17 residues. Germline CDR1 and CDR2: ENHRY and SYGVKD. CDR3 coding DNA: TGTGCCATCAGTTCCATCACAACTAGCGGGAGTCGGGTTGAGCAGTTCTTC. Encoded protein: CAISSITTSGSRVEQFF.

This chain joins TRBV13 and TRBJ2-1; 15 bases agree with TRBD2. Losses at the gene ends were 5 bases for V and 4 bases for J; bases not matched to a gene: 6. The CDR3 is 17 residues long. The V gene's germline CDR1 is PRHDT and CDR2 FYEKMQ (reference sequence). The CDR3 bases are TGTGCCAGCAGCCCCGAGGGACTAGCGGGAGGTTACAATGAGCAGTTCTTC. This gives the protein CASSPEGLAGGYNEQFF.

The chain couples TRBV6-1 to TRBJ1-5, with 7 positions matching TRBD1. The CDR3 has 17 residues. V gave up 3 bases and J gave up 2 bases; unmatched junction bases: 10. The germline CDR1 and CDR2 sequences are MNHNS and SASEGT. This CDR3 reads CASSDMGQQFGNQPQHF. The CDR3 nucleotides are TGTGCCAGCAGTGATATGGGACAGCAATTTGGCAATCAGCCCCAGCATTTT.

The rearrangement uses TRBV9 and TRBJ1-2; D gene ambiguous. Trimming cost V 4 bases and J 12 bases, with 19 bases left between them. CDR1 is SGDLS and CDR2 is YYNGEE in the germline V gene. This CDR3 has 13 amino acids. CDR3 residues: CASSLTQDLGHTF. CDR3 coding DNA: TGTGCCAGCAGCCTAACTCAGGACCTTGGACACACCTTC.

The chain joins TRBV29-1 to TRBJ2-1; 13 bases agree with TRBD2. CDR1 SQVTM and CDR2 ANQGSEA come from the germline V gene. V shed 4 bases and J 7 bases; nucleotides not matched to a gene: 16. This CDR3 contains 18 residues. The CDR3 loop is CSVVQGPGLAGNGNEQFF. The CDR3 bases are TGCAGCGTTGTTCAAGGACCGGGACTAGCGGGAAACGGAAATGAGCAGTTCTTC.

The chain carries TRBV7-2 and TRBJ1-2, with D possibly being TRBD1 (5 bases). Germline V gives CDR1 SGHTA, CDR2 FQGNSA. The CDR3 loop spans 17 amino acids. V lost 4 bases and J lost 1, with 19 bases in between. CDR3 coding DNA: TGTGCCAGCAGCTCAATTTCAGGGCCTGCTATTAACTATGGCTACACCTTC. This gives the protein CASSSISGPAINYGYTF.

The genes are TRBV6-4 and TRBJ2-7; D tentatively fits TRBD1 or TRBD2 (5 bases each). Between the trimmed V and J ends, which lost 6 bases and 11 bases, there was a span of 14 bases. In germline, CDR1 is MRHNA, CDR2 SNTAGT. CDR3 length: 11 amino acids. The CDR3 region is CASRNGDVEYF. The CDR3, as DNA: TGTGCCAGCAGGAATGGGGACGTAGAGTACTTC.

The rearrangement joins TRBV2 to TRBJ2-7, with D unclear. CDR3 size: 14 residues. Trimming stripped 2 bases from V and 1 base from J, with 9 bases between. Germline V gene lookup returns CDR1 SNHLY and CDR2 FYNNEI. This CDR3 reads CASSERPLSYEQYF. CDR3 DNA sequence: TGTGCCAGCAGTGAAAGGCCGTTGTCCTACGAGCAGTACTTC. Using reference TRBV2 and TRBJ2-7 for the parts outside the CDR3, the full variable domain is EPEVTQTPSHQVTQMGQEVILRCVPISNHLYFYWYRQILGQKVEFLVSFYNNEISEKSEIFDDQFSVERPDGSNFTLKIRSTKLEDSAMYFCASSERPLSYEQYFGPGTRLTVT.

This clone was seen only once. This chain uses TRBV28 with TRBJ2-7, with D perhaps TRBD2 (5 bases). The CDR3 consists of 15 residues. V was pared by 0 bases and J by 2 bases, with 11 bases between. Germline CDR1 MDHEN, CDR2 SYDVKM. The CDR3 DNA reads as TGTGCCAGCAGTTTATGGGAGGCCGGCACCTACGAGCAGTACTTC. This sequence encodes CASSLWEAGTYEQYF.